Reported below is one TCR beta chain. This table comes from immunoSEQ multiplex PCR, and its TCRdb copy is limited to in-frame clones, with some not included. Seen here are 130,000 or so clones, about 93% observed once, and the top ten hold 5.4%. The entry originates in a study of T cell responses to AZD1222 COVID-19 vaccine. With 5 bases removed from V and 6 bases from J, the gap between germline ends came to 13 bases. The CDR3 runs 14 residues. The V gene's germline CDR1 is SGHAT and CDR2 FQNNGV. This specimen was peripheral blood, taken on day 0 of AZD1222 vaccination. The origin of this receptor is an adult in good health. The chain has TRBV11-2 and TRBJ2-2, with D possibly being TRBD1 (6 bases). The CDR3 nucleotides are TGTGCCAGCAGCCCTCCAGGGGAGCCCGGGGAGCTGTTTTTT. Translating gives CASSPPGEPGELFF.